The 16 T cell receptor beta chains presented below share a single source sample, sequenced in a study of T cell responses to AZD1222 COVID-19 vaccine listed by TCRdb under 2021. Library prep was done by the immunoSEQ multiplex PCR assay. In TCRdb, the immuneACCESS table is reduced to in-frame sequences with V and J assigned. These tables do not hold every clone; where another copy was compared, an unresolved V gene accounts for under half, and the others remain unexplained. Counted in this sample were around 120,000 clones; 65% to 90% of them appeared once. Roughly a quarter of the sample lies in the top ten. This specimen's time point label, per the study, means: about 28 days (+/-7) after the second vaccine dose. The source was peripheral blood, collected 28 days after the second AZD1222 dose. The receptors originated from an adult who received the AZD1222 COVID-19 vaccine.

As regards this clone: Within the sample, other DNA sequences also encode this same CDR3. The chain uses TRBV12-3 or TRBV12-4 and TRBJ2-2, with unresolved D. This CDR3 has 13 amino acids. V was trimmed by 3 bases and J by 4 bases, leaving 6 bases between them. The CDR3 nucleotides are TGTGCCAGCAGTTTTAGGTTCACCGGGGAGCTGTTTTTT. Protein product: CASSFRFTGELFF.

This chain's CDR3 is CASSPKGEDSPLHF. CDR3 bases: TGTGCCAGCTCACCAAAGGGAGAGGATTCACCCCTCCACTTT. The V and J genes are TRBV18 and TRBJ1-6; D ambiguous. CDR1 KGHSH and CDR2 LQKENI come from the germline V gene. This CDR3 spans 14 amino acids. V gave up 2 bases and J gave up 8 bases, with 10 bases separating them.

This rearrangement joins TRBV19 to TRBJ2-4; D is unresolved. Germline-derived CDR1 and CDR2 are LNHDA and SQIVND (reference sequence). The length of the CDR3 is 12 residues. Trimming stripped 7 bases from V and 8 bases from J, with 12 bases between. CDR3 loop: CASIRGADIQYF. The CDR3 nucleotides read TGTGCCAGTATAAGAGGTGCGGACATTCAGTACTTC. Combining the CDR3 with reference TRBV19 and TRBJ2-4 gives the whole variable domain DGGITQSPKYLFRKEGQNVTLSCEQNLNHDAMYWYRQDPGQGLRLIYYSQIVNDFQKGDIAEGYSVSREKKESFPLTVTSAQKNPTAFYLCASIRGADIQYFGAGTRLSVL.

V and J are TRBV10-2 and TRBJ1-6; tentatively, D is TRBD1 (6 bases). V gave up 7 bases and J gave up 0 bases, with 16 bases separating them. This CDR3 is built from 17 residues. In germline, CDR1 is WSHSY, CDR2 SAAADI. CDR3 amino acids: CASNQVGASSYNSPLHF. The CDR3 DNA is TGCGCCAGCAATCAGGTGGGGGCGAGCTCCTATAATTCACCCCTCCACTTT.

The chain has TRBV6-5 and TRBJ1-2; D call uncertain. Germline-derived CDR1 and CDR2 are MNHEY and SVGAGI. The CDR3 totals 15 residues. V shed 0 bases and J shed 1 base, with 9 bases lying between them. CDR3 DNA sequence: TGTGCCAGCAGTTACTCGACGGCAGATAACTATGGCTACACCTTC. The encoded protein is CASSYSTADNYGYTF.

The chain uses TRBV3-1 (or the pseudogene TRBV3-2) and TRBJ1-2, with D possibly matching TRBD1 (6 bases). This CDR3 is 15 amino acids long. Looked up from germline, CDR1 is LGHDT and CDR2 is YNNKEL (reference sequence). Trimming cost V 4 bases and J 7 bases, with 19 bases left between them. CDR3 residues: CASSPKLGGGSGYTF. The CDR3 DNA is TGTGCCAGCAGCCCAAAGTTAGGGGGGGGGTCTGGCTACACCTTC.

This clone is a singleton in its sample. In DNA form, the CDR3 reads TGTGCCAGTAGTATTCCCGGGGGGCTCCAGCAGTACTTC. Translation: CASSIPGGLQQYF. The chain employs TRBV19 and TRBJ2-7; D might be TRBD2 (7 bases). Germline CDR1 is LNHDA and CDR2 is SQIVND (reference sequence). The CDR3 loop spans 13 amino acids. V was trimmed by 3 bases and J by 8 bases, leaving 14 bases between them.

The rearrangement joins TRBV2 to TRBJ2-7, with 9 bases that match TRBD1. Germline CDR1 SNHLY, CDR2 FYNNEI. The CDR3 is made up of 14 amino acids. Trimming cost V 11 bases and J 4 bases; bases outside gene matches: 12. The CDR3, as DNA: TGTGCCGTAAGGGGGTACAGGGGGCGGTACGAGCAGTACTTC. Its protein is CAVRGYRGRYEQYF.

CDR3 residues: CASRPDFPEAFF. As DNA, the CDR3 is TGTGCCAGCAGACCGGACTTTCCTGAAGCTTTCTTT. The V call is TRBV12-3 or TRBV12-4, the J call TRBJ1-1; D is ambiguous. Trimming took off 6 bases at V and 6 bases at J, with 11 bases between the two ends. This CDR3 has 12 residues.

The chain carries TRBV19 and TRBJ1-2; D is ambiguous. The CDR3 extends over 12 amino acids. From germline, CDR1 is LNHDA and CDR2 SQIVND (reference sequence). Trimming left V 4 bases short and J 10 bases short, with 13 bases between. This chain's CDR3 is CASSTPLWDYTF. The CDR3 region has the DNA TGTGCCAGTAGTACCCCTTTGTGGGACTACACCTTC.

This clone appeared a few times. This chain connects TRBV6-2 or TRBV6-3 to TRBJ1-1; D is unclear. The V and J ends lost 5 bases and 6 bases respectively, with 7 bases between them. Germline V gene sequence: CDR1 MNHEY, CDR2 SVGEGT. The CDR3 is 11 amino acids. The chain's CDR3 is CASSTGAEAFF. The DNA of the CDR3 is TGTGCCAGCAGTACCGGTGCTGAAGCTTTCTTT.

In this sample, this clone turned up a few times. This sequence joins TRBV7-9 and TRBJ2-7; D possibly uses TRBD1 or TRBD2 (5 bases each). This CDR3 contains 15 residues. V lost 0 bases and J 3 bases, leaving 12 bases between the germline ends. Germline CDR1 is SEHNR and CDR2 is FQNEAQ (reference sequence). The CDR3 loop reads CASSLALGENYEQYF. CDR3 DNA: TGTGCCAGCAGCTTAGCGCTGGGGGAAAACTACGAGCAGTACTTC.

The V gene is TRBV18, the J gene TRBJ1-4; the match to TRBD1 covers 8 bases. The ends lost 3 bases at V and 8 bases at J; junction bases unmatched: 5. CDR3 length: 14 residues. The germline V gene encodes CDR1 KGHSH and CDR2 LQKENI. The CDR3 coding sequence is TGTGCCAGCTCACCCTACAGGGGGGAAGAAAAACTGTTTTTT. Translating gives CASSPYRGEEKLFF.

The chain recombines TRBV5-1 with TRBJ1-5, with D possibly TRBD1 on 6 matching bases. The CDR3 runs 15 residues. Trimming took off 4 bases at V and 2 bases at J, with 13 bases between the two ends. Germline-derived CDR1 and CDR2 are SGHRS and YFSETQ. The CDR3 DNA reads TGCGCCAGCAGCCTATACAGGGAGGGCAATCAGCCCCAGCATTTT. Amino acid sequence: CASSLYREGNQPQHF.

Concerning this clone: The same CDR3 is also encoded by other DNA sequences in this sample. The chain carries TRBV4-2 and TRBJ2-7; 11 positions match TRBD1. This CDR3 spans 15 amino acids. Germline V gene data show CDR1 as LGHNA and CDR2 as YNFKEQ. The V segment lost 4 bases and the J segment 3 bases; nucleotides outside the gene matches: 5. The CDR3 loop reads CASSLTGTGGYEQYF. CDR3 coding DNA: TGTGCCAGCAGCCTTACCGGGACAGGGGGCTACGAGCAGTACTTC.

This chain links TRBV5-1 with TRBJ2-5; unclear D gene. V dropped 2 bases and J dropped 5 bases, with 10 bases sitting between them. In germline, CDR1 is SGHRS, CDR2 YFSETQ. This CDR3 spans 13 amino acids. CDR3 DNA: TGCGCCAGCAGCTTCAGTGGTGGGGAGACCCAGTACTTC. Residues: CASSFSGGETQYF.